Listed here are 11 T cell receptor beta chains from one sample, sequenced in a study of shared clonotypes between healthy human individuals. Only in-frame clones appear in the TCRdb table, and some are missing; sequencing was by immunoSEQ multiplex PCR. Here the sample spans fewer than 2.5 million clones, approximately 94% being singletons. The sample was naive CD4+ T cells from PBMCs. Subset specified: CD45RA+ positively selected. Receptors originate from a young man in good health. Some clones in this sample may be carry-over from other donors' samples.

The chain has TRBV19 and TRBJ2-7; 8 bases align to TRBD2. The germline gives CDR1 LNHDA, CDR2 SQIVND (reference sequence). The CDR3 is made up of 14 amino acids. J gave up 5 bases and V 4 bases, and 7 bases lay outside the gene matches. The CDR3 sequence: CASSNSGSPHEQYF. CDR3 nucleotide sequence: TGTGCCAGTAGTAACAGCGGGAGTCCCCACGAGCAGTACTTC.

In regard to this clone: The junction shows a germline mismatch at one end, possibly a read error. The rearrangement uses TRBV6-5 and TRBJ2-1, with 7 bases fitting TRBD2. The CDR3 extends over 15 amino acids. The germline CDR1 and CDR2 sequences are MNHEY and SVGAGI. The CDR3 region is CASSYPGTTYNEQFF. In nucleotides, the CDR3 is TGTGCCAGCAGTTACCCCGGGACTACCTATAATGAGCAGTTCTTC.

V gene TRBV5-5 combines with J gene TRBJ2-5; 8 bases map to TRBD1. CDR3 size: 17 residues. Trimming cost V 4 bases and J 0 bases; bases outside gene matches: 11. Germline values: CDR1 SGHKS, CDR2 YYEKEE (reference sequence). The chain's CDR3 is CASSPRAYRGDQETQYF. CDR3 DNA sequence: TGTGCCAGCAGCCCCCGAGCGTACAGGGGGGACCAAGAGACCCAGTACTTC.

The chain carries TRBV19 and TRBJ1-5; no definite D call. The length of the CDR3 is 14 residues. Trimming left V 7 bases short and J 3 bases short, with 13 bases between. Germline CDR1 reads LNHDA; CDR2 reads SQIVND (reference sequence). The CDR3 region has the DNA TGTGCCAGTACCAGGAGAGTCGACAATCAGCCCCAGCATTTT. As protein: CASTRRVDNQPQHF.

The chain combines TRBV18 with TRBJ1-1; no clear D gene. The CDR3 spans 13 residues. With 2 bases removed from V and 5 bases from J, the gap between germline ends came to 9 bases. The germline gives CDR1 KGHSH, CDR2 LQKENI. The CDR3 coding sequence is TGTGCCAGCTCACCAGCGCTTGGGACTGAAGCTTTCTTT. Protein sequence: CASSPALGTEAFF.

V and J are TRBV7-2 and TRBJ2-7; 9 nucleotides align to TRBD2. Trimming took 1 base from V and 3 from J; bases not matched to a gene: 10. This CDR3 is 17 amino acids long. CDR1 SGHTA and CDR2 FQGNSA come from the germline V gene. CDR3 in amino acids: CASSLVPSGIASYEQYF. CDR3 DNA sequence: TGTGCCAGCAGCTTAGTGCCTAGCGGGATTGCTAGCTACGAGCAGTACTTC.

The chain links TRBV5-4 to TRBJ1-2, with D perhaps TRBD1 (6 bases). Germline lookup yields CDR1 SGHNT and CDR2 YYREEE (reference sequence). Trimming shortened V by 2 bases and J by 4 bases, and 9 bases separated the two germline ends. CDR3 size: 13 residues. CDR3 sequence (DNA): TGTGCCAGCAGCTTCGGACAGACCTATGGCTACACCTTC. Translated: CASSFGQTYGYTF.

The chain is built from TRBV7-2 and TRBJ1-1; possible D gene TRBD1, 6 bases. V lost 2 bases to trimming and J lost 4 bases, with 11 bases between them. In germline, CDR1 is SGHTA, CDR2 FQGNSA. The CDR3 runs 14 residues. CDR3 sequence reads: CASSLYGGVTEAFF. CDR3 DNA: TGTGCCAGCAGCTTATACGGGGGCGTCACTGAAGCTTTCTTT.

This chain links TRBV5-1 with TRBJ2-2, with D tentatively TRBD1 (6 bases). The V end was cut by 0 bases, the J end by 4 bases, with 13 bases between. The CDR3 contains 16 residues. Germline lookup yields CDR1 SGHRS and CDR2 YFSETQ. The CDR3 nucleotides read TGCGCCAGCAGCTTGGATCCAGGGGCTTCCACCGGGGAGCTGTTTTTT. Translating gives CASSLDPGASTGELFF.

The rearrangement joins TRBV10-3 to TRBJ1-5; D ambiguous. The V gene lost 2 bases and the J gene lost 6 bases, with 8 bases spanning the gap. The CDR3 is 13 residues long. Per germline, CDR1 ENHRY and CDR2 SYGVKD. CDR3 bases: TGTGCCATCAGTGAGGCCCCCAGTCAGCCCCAGCATTTT. Translating it yields CAISEAPSQPQHF.

The rearrangement joins TRBV20-1 to TRBJ1-1; no clear D. V lost 5 bases and J lost 5, with 6 bases in between. Germline values: CDR1 DFQATT, CDR2 SNEGSKA (reference sequence). The CDR3 is 10 amino acids. CDR3 nucleotides: TGCAGTGCTTCCAGTACTGAAGCTTTCTTT. It translates to CSASSTEAFF.